These 10 T cell receptor beta chains originate from one sample sequenced in a study of shared clonotypes between healthy human individuals. The table came from immunoSEQ multiplex PCR; TCRdb's copy has only in-frame clones and leaves some out. The sample contains hundreds of thousands of clones, about 74% of which appear only once. The sample comprised memory CD4+ T cells sorted from blood. Subset described: CD45RA-negative fraction. The receptors shown here come from a woman between 25 and 40 years old in good health.

The CDR3: CASSLGGTTNTEAFF. The CDR3 region has the DNA TGCGCCAGCAGCTTGGGCGGGACAACCAACACTGAAGCTTTCTTT. The V call is TRBV5-1, the J call TRBJ1-1; a possible D gene is TRBD1 (6 bases). The germline gives CDR1 SGHRS, CDR2 YFSETQ. This CDR3 has 15 residues. The V end lost 0 bases, the J end lost 2 bases, and 11 bases lay between the germline ends.

The chain is built from TRBV20-1 and TRBJ1-2; no firm D call. CDR1 DFQATT and CDR2 SNEGSKA come from the germline V gene (reference sequence). CDR3 length: 10 amino acids. The V end was cut by 5 bases, the J end by 7 bases, with 8 bases between. This CDR3 is CSAPLVGYTF. The DNA of the CDR3 is TGCAGTGCTCCCTTGGTTGGCTACACCTTC.

The chain couples TRBV27 to TRBJ1-2, with D uncertain. Germline values: CDR1 MNHEY, CDR2 SMNVEV (reference sequence). CDR3 length: 14 amino acids. The ends were cut back, 0 bases at V and 2 bases at J, with 7 bases in the middle. The DNA of the CDR3 is TGTGCCAGCAGTTTATCTGGACTGAACTATGGCTACACCTTC. This sequence encodes CASSLSGLNYGYTF.

This clone is a singleton in its sample. This rearrangement joins TRBV6-6 to TRBJ1-5; D unclear. The CDR3 has 14 amino acids. Trimming pared 2 bases from V and 4 bases from J, leaving 9 bases between. Germline CDR1 and CDR2: MNHNY and SVGAGI (reference sequence). The CDR3 loop reads CASSYTTANQPQHF. In DNA, the CDR3 is TGTGCCAGCAGTTACACGACGGCTAATCAGCCCCAGCATTTT.

Comment on this clone: The sample carries other DNA sequences with the same CDR3. The chain combines TRBV5-1 with TRBJ2-1; maybe TRBD2 (5 bases). This CDR3 comprises 12 residues. Germline values: CDR1 SGHRS, CDR2 YFSETQ. Trimming took 4 bases from V and 7 from J, leaving 9 bases between them. The CDR3 loop reads CASSGRGNEQFF. The DNA for the CDR3 is TGCGCCAGCAGCGGCAGAGGGAATGAGCAGTTCTTC.

CDR3 residues: CASRGTVTDTQYF. DNA for the CDR3: TGTGCCAGCAGGGGGACAGTCACAGATACGCAGTATTTT. The V gene is TRBV28, the J gene TRBJ2-3, with TRBD1 identical over 7 bases. The CDR3 spans 13 residues. V lost 6 bases to trimming and J lost 2 bases; unmatched junction nucleotides: 2. Germline V gene lookup returns CDR1 MDHEN and CDR2 SYDVKM. Full variable domain (missing parts from reference TRBV28 and TRBJ2-3): DVKVTQSSRYLVKRTGEKVFLECVQDMDHENMFWYRQDPGLGLRLIYFSYDVKMKEKGDIPEGYSVSREKKERFSLILESASTNQTSMYLCASRGTVTDTQYFGPGTRLTVL.

This rearrangement joins TRBV4-1 to TRBJ1-4; D uncertain. Trimming removed 4 bases at V and 4 bases at J, with 13 bases between. Germline-derived CDR1 and CDR2 are MGHRA and YSYEKL. CDR3 length: 15 amino acids. Here the CDR3 DNA reads TGCGCCAGCAGCCCGGGAGGTGGGCTTAATGAAAAACTGTTTTTT. Its translation is CASSPGGGLNEKLFF.

V usage is TRBV6-5 and J usage is TRBJ2-7, with a weak D call TRBD2 (5 bases). This CDR3 contains 14 residues. Trimming shortened V by 2 bases and J by 9 bases, and 17 bases separated the two germline ends. CDR1 and CDR2 from the germline V gene are MNHEY and SVGAGI. DNA for the CDR3: TGTGCCAGCAGTTACGCCGGACTGAGCGCCAGGCAGTACTTC. It yields the protein CASSYAGLSARQYF.

This clone was detected only a few times. The V call is TRBV14, the J call TRBJ2-6; D possibly matches TRBD1 or TRBD2 (6 bases each). This CDR3 region has 16 residues. V lost 5 bases and J 1 base, leaving 12 bases between the germline ends. CDR1 and CDR2 (germline): SGHDN, FVKESK. The CDR3 DNA reads TGTGCCAGCAGCGGAGGGGGGTATTCTGGGGCCAACGTCCTGACTTTC. It yields the protein CASSGGGYSGANVLTF.

The chain links TRBV25-1 to TRBJ2-2; possibly TRBD1 for D (7 bases). CDR3 size: 17 residues. The V and J ends lost 3 bases and 4 bases respectively, with 18 bases between them. Germline CDR1 reads MGHDK; CDR2 reads SYGVNS. The CDR3 nucleotides are TGTGCCAGCAGTGACTCAAAAGGGGGGACAGCCACCGGGGAGCTGTTTTTT. It translates to CASSDSKGGTATGELFF. Combining the CDR3 with reference TRBV25-1 and TRBJ2-2 gives the whole variable domain EADIYQTPRYLVIGTGKKITLECSQTMGHDKMYWYQQDPGMELHLIHYSYGVNSTEKGDLSSESTVSRIRTEHFPLTLESARPSHTSQYLCASSDSKGGTATGELFFGEGSRLTVL.